This entry lists 21 T cell receptor beta chains sequenced from one sample in a study of tumor and adjacent non-tumor tissue in lung cancer. Three rounds of nested PCR, following a modified ARM-PCR protocol, produced the TCRbeta library. Each CDR3 protein gets one entry after TCRdb re-called the multiplex PCR reads with MiXCR. The sample holds approximately 77,000 distinct CDR3 sequences, roughly 80% seen once. This sample's RNA came from whole unsorted tissue. More than 3 cm separated this lung sample from the edge of the tumor. The sequencing sample was made of distant non-tumor lung tissue. These receptors all stem from a man aged 55-75 years with non-small cell lung cancer.

This chain joins TRBV12-3 or TRBV12-4 and TRBJ2-3; D ambiguous. The V end was cut by 7 bases, the J end by 15 bases, with 23 bases between. The CDR3 extends over 13 amino acids. The CDR3, as DNA: TGTGCCAGCACCCCCTTTAGCACAGATACGCGCTATTTT. Translated: CASTPFSTDTRYF.

This chain connects TRBV29-1 to TRBJ2-1; TRBD2 agrees at 11 bases. J was trimmed by 16 bases and V by 2 bases; bases with no gene match: 10. The CDR3 length is 13 residues. The germline V gene has CDR1 SQVTM and CDR2 ANQGSEA. The CDR3 DNA sequence: TGCAGCGTTGAAATTAGCGGGAGGGGTGAGCGCTTCTTC. Translated: CSVEISGRGERFF.

Of note for this clonotype: A much larger clone lies a single base off, so this may be a read error. Given the absence of the conserved phenylalanine or tryptophan at the CDR3 end, a read error is likely. The chain combines TRBV5-4 with TRBJ2-1; D could derive from TRBD1 or TRBD2 (5 bases each). The CDR3 spans 15 residues. V was shortened by 4 bases and J by 5 bases, with 16 bases between the two germline ends. Germline V gene lookup returns CDR1 SGHNT and CDR2 YYREEE (reference sequence). In DNA, the CDR3 is TGTGCCAGCAGCCACGGGGCCCCCTCTGACAATGAGCAGTTCTAC. It yields the protein CASSHGAPSDNEQFY.

This clonotype came up a few times. The chain has TRBV11-2 and TRBJ2-3; a weak D match, TRBD2 (7 bases). CDR1 is SGHAT, CDR2 FQNNGV, per germline. V was pared by 3 bases and J by 3 bases, with 25 bases between. The CDR3 is 19 amino acids. Here the CDR3 reads CASSFVGGRGGNQTDTQYF. CDR3 nucleotides: TGTGCCAGCAGCTTTGTGGGGGGGCGTGGGGGCAATCAGACAGATACGCAGTATTTT.

As regards this clonotype: One junction end disagrees with the germline gene, perhaps due to a read error. V gene TRBV6-5 combines with J gene TRBJ2-5; 7 bases are a match to TRBD2. Per germline, CDR1 MNHEY and CDR2 SVGAGI. The CDR3 contains 14 residues. The CDR3 protein is CVSSDAGTAGAQYF. Written as DNA, the CDR3 is TGTGTCAGCAGTGATGCCGGGACTGCGGGGGCCCAGTACTTC.

About this clonotype itself: Likely a read error: the CDR3 ends without its conserved phenylalanine or tryptophan. The gene calls are TRBV11-2 and TRBJ2-3; D is possibly TRBD2 (6 bases). This CDR3 contains 14 residues. V was shortened by 6 bases and J by 0 bases, with 10 bases between the two germline ends. Germline-derived CDR1 and CDR2 are SGHAT and FQNNGV. CDR3 loop: CASSPLASTDTQYS. Here the CDR3 DNA reads TGTGCCAGCAGTCCTCTAGCGAGCACAGATACGCAGTATTCT.

At least ten counts were recorded for this clonotype. The chain is built from TRBV30 and TRBJ1-4, with D perhaps matching TRBD1 (6 bases). The CDR3 runs to 13 residues. V gave up 5 bases and J gave up 8 bases, with 15 bases separating them. CDR1 and CDR2 (germline): GTSNPN, SVGIG (reference sequence). The chain's CDR3 is CAWERGRREKLFF. The CDR3 DNA sequence: TGTGCCTGGGAGCGGGGGCGGCGGGAAAAACTGTTTTTT.

To note about this clonotype: A much bigger clone sits one base away, suggesting this may be a read error. It is likely a read error, because the conserved phenylalanine at the end of the CDR3 is missing. The chain has TRBV10-2 and TRBJ2-2; D not resolved. There are 13 residues in the CDR3. Germline lookup yields CDR1 WSHSY and CDR2 SAAADI. Trimming took off 0 bases at V and 7 bases at J, with 6 bases between the two ends. As DNA, the CDR3 is TGCGCCAGCAGTGAGTCGGAAATCGGGGAGCTGTTTTCT. This gives the protein CASSESEIGELFS.

The rearrangement links TRBV6-2 or TRBV6-3 to TRBJ2-5; D gene unclear. This CDR3 region has 13 residues. Trimming shortened V by 9 bases and J by 3 bases, and 14 bases separated the two germline ends. Looked up from germline, CDR1 is MNHEY and CDR2 is SVGEGT. This CDR3 is CARNYSPEETQYF. In nucleotides, the CDR3 is TGTGCCAGGAATTACTCACCAGAAGAGACCCAGTACTTC.

The V and J genes are TRBV20-1 and TRBJ2-7; D unresolved. Deletions cut 0 bases from V and 6 bases from J, with 12 bases between. The CDR3 covers 13 residues. The germline CDR1 and CDR2 sequences are DFQATT and SNEGSKA (reference sequence). The CDR3 sequence is CSARDPARTEQYF. The DNA of the CDR3 is TGCAGTGCTAGAGATCCCGCCCGCACCGAGCAGTACTTC.

This clonotype was recorded at least ten times. The genes are TRBV5-4 and TRBJ1-1; tentative D call: TRBD1 (5 bases). The CDR3 runs to 14 residues. V was cut by 5 bases and J by 6 bases, with 17 bases left in between. Germline CDR1 SGHNT, CDR2 YYREEE (reference sequence). In DNA, the CDR3 is TGTGCCAGCAGAGTGGGGGGAGGCTCTTCTGAAGCTTTCTTT. This codes for CASRVGGGSSEAFF.

For this clonotype: A junction boundary mismatches the germline segment, possibly from a read error. The J gene is TRBJ2-5, the V gene TRBV11-2; D gene ambiguous. The CDR3 spans 14 residues. Germline V CDR1 and CDR2: SGHAT, FQNNGV. The CDR3 sequence: CASSSGRVQETHYF. CDR3 nucleotide sequence: TGTGCCAGCAGCTCTGGACGGGTCCAAGAGACCCATTATTTC.

A remark on this clonotype: A read error is possible here, since a much larger clone lies one base away. This chain joins TRBV5-1 and TRBJ2-2, with D perhaps TRBD1 or TRBD2 (6 bases each). Per the germline V gene, CDR1 is SGHRS and CDR2 is YFSETQ. CDR3 length equals 13 residues. Trimming removed 9 bases from V and 6 bases from J, with 15 bases in between. The CDR3 DNA sequence: TGCGCCACCTACCGGGGGCTCGCCGGGGAGCTGTTTTTT. Translated: CATYRGLAGELFF. The complete variable domain, with remaining parts taken from reference TRBV5-1 and TRBJ2-2, reads KAGVTQTPRYLIKTRGQQVTLSCSPISGHRSVSWYQQTPGQGLQFLFEYFSETQRNKGNFPGRFSGRQFSNSRSEMNVSTLELGDSALYLCATYRGLAGELFFGEGSRLTVL.

In this sample, this clonotype turned up many times. The chain combines TRBV20-1 with TRBJ1-1; D ambiguous. Trimming cost V 0 bases and J 5 bases, with 13 bases left between them. The CDR3 is made up of 14 amino acids. Germline V gene lookup returns CDR1 DFQATT and CDR2 SNEGSKA (reference sequence). The CDR3, as DNA: TGCAGTGCTAGAGACCCACAAGGGTGGACTGAAGCTTTCTTT. It yields the protein CSARDPQGWTEAFF.

About this clonotype itself: Being one base from a much bigger clone, this may be a read error. The chain recombines TRBV20-1 with TRBJ2-7; D is ambiguous. CDR3 length: 14 residues. Trimming removed 5 bases from V and 0 bases from J, with 14 bases in between. Germline CDR1 is DFQATT and CDR2 is SNEGSKA (reference sequence). DNA of the CDR3: TGCAGTGCTTTTACCGATGATTACTCCTACGAGCAGTACTTC. This encodes CSAFTDDYSYEQYF.

As concerns this clonotype: The CDR3 end shows no conserved phenylalanine or tryptophan, and so a read error is likely. The DNA is omitted, as the CDR3 cannot be located on it reliably, and the CDR3 follows TCRdb's listing. The chain's CDR3 is CASSLAPGTGGAFL. This chain links TRBV11-2 with TRBJ1-1; the D segment call TRBD1 is taken from the table without a DNA check. Germline CDR1 is SGHAT and CDR2 is FQNNGV. Termini included, the CDR3 measures 14 amino acids.

This clonotype was observed once. One end of the junction varies from germline; a read error may be responsible. The CDR3 bases are TGTGCCAGCAGTTACTCGCTACAGGGTAACTCACCCCTCTACTTT. It yields the protein CASSYSLQGNSPLYF. The chain joins TRBV6-6 to TRBJ1-6; possible D gene TRBD1, 6 bases. In germline, CDR1 is MNHNY, CDR2 SVGAGI (reference sequence). CDR3 length: 15 residues.

With regard to this clonotype: At one of its ends the junction is not consistent with the germline gene, which may arise from a read error. The CDR3 loop reads CASSFPVILNTEAFF. CDR3 in DNA: TGTGCCAGCAGTTTCCCAGTGATTCTGAATACTGAAGCTTTCTTT. This chain joins TRBV12-3 or TRBV12-4 and TRBJ1-1, with D unclear. There are 15 residues in the CDR3.

Regarding this clonotype: One junction end disagrees with the germline gene, perhaps due to a read error. The chain carries TRBV11-3 and TRBJ2-7; D is perhaps TRBD2 (5 bases). CDR3 length equals 15 residues. Germline CDR1 reads SGHNT; CDR2 reads YENEEA. CDR3 loop: CVSSYRTGLTYEQYF. The CDR3 bases are TGTGTCAGCAGCTATCGGACTGGATTAACATACGAGCAATACTTC.

Worth noting for this clonotype: It is likely a read error, because the conserved phenylalanine at the end of the CDR3 is missing. The chain links TRBV11-2 to TRBJ2-6; 11 bases align to TRBD2. Germline V CDR1 and CDR2: SGHAT, FQNNGV. The CDR3 covers 18 residues. The CDR3 DNA reads as TGTGCCAGCAGTCCAACTAGCGGGGGAGCAACTGGGGTCAACGTCCTGACTCTC. It is translated as CASSPTSGGATGVNVLTL.

This clonotype was seen more than once but under ten times. Germline and junction disagree at one end, which may indicate a read error. V and J are TRBV14 and TRBJ1-1; weak D call: TRBD1 (6 bases). CDR1 is SGHDN and CDR2 is FVKESK in the germline V gene. This CDR3 has 15 amino acids. The CDR3 is CVSSQVRGFGTEAFF. The CDR3 nucleotides read TGTGTCAGCAGCCAGGTAAGGGGGTTTGGCACTGAAGCTTTCTTT.